This TCR beta chain comes out of a study of cytomegalovirus exposure and HLA in healthy donors (dated by TCRdb to between 2016 and 2019). The study in broad terms: According to an earlier analysis of 587 of the donors, about 179 million T cells yielded over 100 million unique TCR beta sequences and 250 to 350 Gb of sequence data. Approximately 310 gigabases of sequencing data and approximately 80 million unique TCR sequences were included in an early release covering 550 to 650 HLA-typed donors. The genetic ancestry cluster associated with self-reported Caucasian donors included about four fifths of the approximately 400 genotyped donors. The aim of the study was to test whether cataloging public T cell receptors could identify signatures of past pathogen exposure. The study profiled the T cell repertoires of 500 to 800 subjects by immunosequencing and related them to cytomegalovirus serostatus. In addition to the first cohort of 650 to 800 subjects, a separate validation cohort of 120 different subjects was used. The study combined high-throughput TCR immunosequencing, statistical association of individual TCRs with disease status, and machine learning to predict cytomegalovirus infection status. A later analysis re-examined previously published TCR beta repertoires from more than 600 donors and added high-resolution HLA genotyping to investigate patterns of TCR occurrence. Rather than drawing on any new phenotypic data, the later analysis identified candidate immune exposures from TCR beta sequences and the way those sequences occurred across donors. An earlier analysis of around 580 of the donors used high-throughput TCR beta sequencing to judge whether each TCR beta V gene segment behaved as functional or pseudogenic. Alongside the repertoire data, information on donor age, sex, ethnicity and CMV serostatus was compiled. A later genetic analysis used genome-wide SNP genotypes for about 55% of the 666 donors, treating that subset as a discovery cohort. All discovery cohort repertoires had been generated using a single sequencing platform. Both class I and class II loci were covered by HLA typing, at four-digit resolution. The number of typed donors differed by locus: about 620-640 for A, B, C, DRB1 and DQB1; some 540 for DQA1; 606 for DPA1; and roughly 490 for DPB1. A few DR-DQ haplotypes were handled as single units for association and clustering because linkage in the cohort was strong. On average, approximately 250,000 unique TCR beta nucleotide sequences were sequenced per donor among some 430 genotyped donors of the cohort, with roughly 19% of those sequences being non-productive.

Notes on this clone: Its specific antigen is unknown. No much larger clone exists at a distance of one base, and base qualities are not known.

Beyond this particular receptor, the publication reports: In this cohort, only TCR beta chains were sequenced, and detectable features were limited by the absence of alpha or paired-chain data. In a later analysis, the rate of TCR association differed among HLA loci, with DRB1 alleles having the most associated TCRs and HLA-C alleles having the fewest. Specific HLA alleles were associated with 15,000 to 20,000 TCR beta sequences at a false discovery rate of 0.05 in a later analysis. In the study, approximately 160 TCR beta chains were listed as associated with cytomegalovirus. A further reported finding was that TCR beta sequences accurately predicted the HLA-A and HLA-B alleles for most subjects in the first cohort. Cytomegalovirus status was reported to be diagnosed by the classifier with high specificity and sensitivity in both the original and validation cohorts. Broadly in line with IMGT annotations, most TCR beta V segments showed up in productive rearrangements about 90% or about 30% of the time in an earlier analysis of 450 to 750 of the donors. A later genetic analysis reported fewer N-insertions in productive TCRs among donors in an Asian-associated ancestry cluster than the roughly 620-donor mean. According to the authors, the approach could potentially be generalized to other disease states and immunological phenotypes. Three of the identified cytomegalovirus-associated TCR beta chains were confirmed in vitro to be specific for cytomegalovirus antigens. Sequencing depth was assumed to be roughly uniform across donors in the presence/absence analyses, though that assumption may not hold. Linkage disequilibrium might explain the correlated functional status among segregating V segments, but an unknown experimental factor could not be ruled out. Immune exposure information for the cohort was limited to CMV serostatus. In a later genetic analysis, a missense DCLRE1C variant was associated with V-gene and J-gene trimming of TCR beta chains, and the association was replicated in an independent cohort. In a later analysis, several top co-occurrence clusters were reported to appear linked to parvovirus B19, influenza, CMV and Epstein-Barr virus. Strong co-occurrence of HLA alleles, especially DR and DQ, made assigning TCR associations to individual alleles difficult. A cluster of highly shared sequence variants was judged likely to be a technical artifact of the sequencing pipeline. Because HLA typing was missing for some donors at each locus, association tests included only the typed subset. Because counts were too low, more than 15 rarely observed V segments, including chromosome 9 orphons, were left out of the earlier analysis of over 550 of the donors. A later analysis found that most CMV-associated TCR beta chains appeared HLA-restricted, with HLA associations seemingly driven largely by CMV exposure. In a later analysis, HLA-associated TCR beta chains were found to be more clonally expanded and to have lower generation probabilities than equally common non-associated chains. Some IMGT-functional V segments, including TRBV6-2 and TRBV6-3, could not be told apart with the 87-base-pair reads, so those segments were excluded. Most TCR sequences were seen in very few donors, while some public TCRs were found in many individuals.

Libraries were made using the immunoSEQ multiplex PCR assay. A mixture of 60 forward primers for TCR Vbeta segments and 13 reverse primers for TCR Jbeta segments was used in the multiplex PCR. The CDR3 region of rearranged TCR beta genes was amplified from genomic DNA by a multiplex PCR assay. On the Illumina HiSeq System, the amplified TCR beta libraries were sequenced as 87-base-pair reads. As for the authors' bioinformatics: A later analysis counted tens of millions of unique TCR beta chains across the roughly 700 repertoires, and 10 million to 12 million of these chains were shared by at least two donors. To remove PCR and sequencing errors, raw reads were error-corrected and collapsed into unique sequences using a nearest-neighbor algorithm that merged closely related sequences. V, D and J gene segments were assigned by aligning CDR3 sequences to IMGT reference sequences. For a sequence to be retained, a match of at least six nucleotides to both a V gene segment and a J gene segment was required. Rearrangements were classified as productive when the CDR3 lacked stop codons and remained in frame with V and J, and all other rearrangements were classified as non-productive. CDR3 was defined by IMGT convention, running from the second conserved V-encoded cysteine to the conserved J-encoded phenylalanine. In an earlier analysis of some 550 of the donors, sequences lacking an unambiguous match to a single V gene segment were excluded. An earlier analysis of a few hundred of the donors classified V segments as functional when productive rearrangements were above 56.7% and as segregating when the standard deviation between donors was above 5%. A statistical classification framework was built to diagnose cytomegalovirus status from the catalog of TCR beta chain sequences. In a later analysis, V and J genes were assigned by comparing TCR nucleotide sequences against IMGT/GENE-DB human TR gene sequences. The TCRdist pipeline was used in a later analysis to assign CDR3 sequences and most-parsimonious VDJ recombination scenarios. A later analysis defined each TCR beta chain by its CDR3 amino acid sequence plus V-gene family, and excluded reads lacking a unique V-gene family. In a later analysis, 550 to 650 highly shared, low-generation-probability nucleotide sequences were removed to address suspected cross-contamination and a sequencing artifact. In a later analysis, a clonal expansion index was calculated for each public chain from normalized within-repertoire ranks of inferred template counts. In a later analysis, generation probabilities were computed with a VDJ recombination model fitted to out-of-frame rearrangements, and the resulting probabilities were checked against IGoR. In a later analysis, hypergeometric tests were used to score TCR-TCR, TCR-HLA and TCR-CMV co-occurrence, with a repertoire-size bias correction applied to TCR pairs. A later analysis estimated false discovery rates by permuting HLA or CMV assignments 20 times. In a later analysis, co-occurring TCRs were grouped with DBSCAN, and TCRdist sequence similarity was added when clustering was performed within HLA-allele-positive subsets. Co-occurrence clustering excluded repertoires with fewer than 30,000 or more than 120,000 public chains, plus five with anomalous nucleotide sharing. TCRdb obtained this table from immuneACCESS and retained in-frame rearrangements with V and J assigned. These tables miss some clones; where compared with another copy, unresolved V genes account for less than half of the shortfall, and the remainder is unexplained. D and trimming come from the DNA, and the V and J calls and clone size come from that table. The sample table shows 130,000 to 150,000 clones, and less than 85% are seen once. 8.8% of the sample is held by the ten biggest clonotypes.

Cut back by 1 base and 5 bases, the V and J ends lie 9 bases apart. From the cysteine up to the phenylalanine, the CDR3 has a length of 14 residues. The read is trimmed to its CDR3 DNA, 42 bases read in frame from base 1. The germline V gene yields LGHNA for CDR1 and YSLEER for CDR2. The cohort was made up of about 610 healthy bone marrow donors. All cohort members were sampled while nominally healthy, although unrecorded immune exposures were likely present. The donor was CMV seropositive and was included in the group of 290 or so seropositive cohort members. Each donor provided a peripheral blood sample, and peripheral blood mononuclear cells were used for TCR beta sequencing. The Qiagen DNeasy Blood Extraction Kit was used to extract genomic DNA from the blood cell samples.

The receptor was isolated from a woman aged 45 to 65 in good health and CMV-seropositive. This sequence uses TRBV4-3 and TRBJ2-1; the D gene is unclear. Sequencing used PBMCs. CDR3 reads: CASSQGRNNNEQFF. The DNA reads TGCGCCAGCAGCCAAGGGAGAAACAACAATGAGCAGTTCTTC.